What follows is one TCR beta chain and its context. Its target antigen remains unknown. Base qualities are not at hand, and no much larger clone is one base apart. This record belongs to a study of blood T cell repertoires in COVID-19 (dated by TCRdb to 2020 to 2022). Background on the whole study: Collaborator samples came from the United States, Italy and Spain and covered acute and convalescent phases of COVID-19. The material from the prospective study consisted of cDNA or gDNA derived from T cells, B-cell-depleted T cells, or PBMCs. Subjects who had been exposed to COVID-19, were actively infected with it, or had recovered from it provided the deeply sampled blood TCRbeta repertoires that made up the dataset. A freely available public database, intended as a resource for researchers studying the immune response to SARS-CoV-2, is where the repertoires were released. Samples were obtained from the ongoing ImmuneRACE study (first 160 participants) and from about 1,300 subjects provided by 6 global collaborators. Sample metadata almost always included a de-identified subject ID, COVID-19 status, age in years and sex. HLA class I and class II types, where available, came from metadata supplied by the sample provider rather than from assay-based typing. The research as a whole found: How much clinical and demographic metadata was included differed by source and by participant, and the metadata was provided uncurated.

Whole blood was collected in K2EDTA tubes by collaborating institutions according to the institutions' own protocols. For TCRbeta analysis, collaborator samples were shipped as frozen whole blood, as isolated PBMCs, or as DNA extracted from either sample type. TCRbeta CDR3 regions were amplified from genomic DNA by means of the immunoSEQ Assay, a bias-controlled multiplex PCR. As for how the authors treated the data: Within the assay, amplification of reference gene primers was used to estimate how many nucleated cells each sample contained. To quantify the absolute abundance of each unique TCRbeta CDR3 rearrangement, sequence reads were collapsed and filtered. For each sample, productive Simpson clonality was calculated as the square root of Simpson's diversity index over productive rearrangements. Held by TCRdb, this immuneACCESS table contains in-frame sequences only and omits some clones. Under half of the omission traces to an unresolved V gene where checked; the cause of the rest is unknown. That table supplies the V and J calls and clone size; D and trimming were determined from the DNA. This sample lists roughly 100,000 clones; 82% were detected once. 18% of the sample is in the top ten clones.

The germline ends are 13 bases apart after V is trimmed by 4 bases and J by 4 bases. The germline V gene (reference sequence) gives CDR1 as LNHDA and CDR2 as SQIVND. The CDR3 starts with the cysteine, ends with the phenylalanine, and has 14 residues. The DNA shown is the 42-base CDR3, in frame from base 1. The source is a man at least 80 years old with acute or convalescent COVID-19. Rearrangement joined TRBV19 to TRBJ1-1, with a tentative D gene TRBD1 over 6 matching bases. Sequencing was done on a sample of peripheral blood. The nucleotides are TGTGCCAGTAGTAATGAGCAGGGGAGCACTGAAGCTTTCTTT. Translated, it reads CASSNEQGSTEAFF.